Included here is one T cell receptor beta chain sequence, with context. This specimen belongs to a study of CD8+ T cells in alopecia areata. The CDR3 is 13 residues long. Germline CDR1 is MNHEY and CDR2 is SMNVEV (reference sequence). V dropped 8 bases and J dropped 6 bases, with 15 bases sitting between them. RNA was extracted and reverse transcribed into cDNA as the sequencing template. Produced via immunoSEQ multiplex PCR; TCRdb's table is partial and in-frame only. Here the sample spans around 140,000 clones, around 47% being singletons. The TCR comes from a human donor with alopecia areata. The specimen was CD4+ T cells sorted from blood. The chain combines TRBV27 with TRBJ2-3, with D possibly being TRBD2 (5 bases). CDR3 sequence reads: CASRSGSQDTQYF. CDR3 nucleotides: TGTGCCAGCCGGTCGGGGAGTCAGGATACGCAGTATTTT.